This TCR beta chain was observed in a study of T cells in Graves' hyperthyroidism and ophthalmopathy. Germline loops: CDR1 SQVTM, CDR2 ANQGSEA. The CDR3 runs 14 residues. V was pared by 6 bases and J by 2 bases, with 16 bases between. RNA transcripts gave rise to amplified TCR beta CDR3 regions. A set of HTBI primers served as the primers for a first-round RT-PCR of the TCR CDR3. In TCRdb, the multiplex PCR reads were re-called with MiXCR into one record per CDR3 protein. This sample has under 600,000 distinct CDR3 sequences; about a sixth occur once, and the top ten carry approximately 3.5%. This clonotype was observed a handful of times.

Sequencing was performed on blood. The rearrangement uses TRBV29-1 and TRBJ1-1, with no clear D. The clonotype originates from a woman aged 40-49 years with Graves' ophthalmopathy. The CDR3 region is CSVYPSAENTEAFF. CDR3 bases: TGCAGCGTCTATCCCAGCGCGGAAAACACTGAAGCTTTCTTT.